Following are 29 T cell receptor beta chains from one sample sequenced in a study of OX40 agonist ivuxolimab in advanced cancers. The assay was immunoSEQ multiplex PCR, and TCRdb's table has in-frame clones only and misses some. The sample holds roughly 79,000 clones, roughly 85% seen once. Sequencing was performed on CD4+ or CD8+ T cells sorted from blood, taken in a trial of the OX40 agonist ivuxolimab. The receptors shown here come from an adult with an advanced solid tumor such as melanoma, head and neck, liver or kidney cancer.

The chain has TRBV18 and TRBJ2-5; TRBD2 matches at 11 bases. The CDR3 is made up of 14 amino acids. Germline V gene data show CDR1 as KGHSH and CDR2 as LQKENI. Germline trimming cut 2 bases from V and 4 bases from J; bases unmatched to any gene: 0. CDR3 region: CASSPGTSGETQYF. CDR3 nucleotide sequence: TGTGCCAGCTCACCAGGGACTAGCGGAGAGACCCAGTACTTC.

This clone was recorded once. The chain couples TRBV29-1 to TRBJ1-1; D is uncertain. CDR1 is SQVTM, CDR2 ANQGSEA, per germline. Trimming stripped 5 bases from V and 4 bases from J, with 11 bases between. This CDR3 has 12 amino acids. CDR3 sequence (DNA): TGCAGCGTTTCCCCGGTTGGCACTGAAGCTTTCTTT. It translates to CSVSPVGTEAFF.

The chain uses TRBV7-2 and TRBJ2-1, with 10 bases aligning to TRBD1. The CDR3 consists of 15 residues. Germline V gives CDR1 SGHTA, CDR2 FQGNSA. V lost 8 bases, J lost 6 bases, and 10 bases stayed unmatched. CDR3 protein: CASDKGTGVGNEQFF. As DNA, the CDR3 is TGTGCCAGCGACAAGGGGACAGGGGTCGGCAATGAGCAGTTCTTC.

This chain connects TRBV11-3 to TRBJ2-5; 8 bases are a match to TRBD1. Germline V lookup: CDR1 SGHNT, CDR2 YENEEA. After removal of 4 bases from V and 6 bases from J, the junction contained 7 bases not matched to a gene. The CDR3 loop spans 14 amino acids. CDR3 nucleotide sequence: TGTGCCAGCAGCTCAGGACAGGGAGGAAAGACCCAGTACTTC. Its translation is CASSSGQGGKTQYF.

In DNA form, the CDR3 reads TGTGCCAGCAGTGGGGGGAGGACAGGCGTTTACAATGAGCAGTTCTTC. Protein: CASSGGRTGVYNEQFF. The rearrangement uses TRBV6-1 and TRBJ2-1; D may be TRBD1 (7 bases). V dropped 4 bases and J dropped 4 bases, with 17 bases sitting between them. The germline V gene has CDR1 MNHNS and CDR2 SASEGT. This CDR3 contains 16 residues.

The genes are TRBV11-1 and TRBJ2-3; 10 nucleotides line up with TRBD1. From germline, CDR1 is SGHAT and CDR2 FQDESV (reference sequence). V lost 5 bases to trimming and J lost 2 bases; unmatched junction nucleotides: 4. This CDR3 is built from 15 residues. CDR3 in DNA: TGTGCCAGCAGCCGACAGGGGGCTGACACAGATACGCAGTATTTT. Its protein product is CASSRQGADTDTQYF.

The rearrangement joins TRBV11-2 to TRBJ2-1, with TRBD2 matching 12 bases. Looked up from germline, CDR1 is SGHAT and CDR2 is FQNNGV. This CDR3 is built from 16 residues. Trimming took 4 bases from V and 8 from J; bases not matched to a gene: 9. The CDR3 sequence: CASSWSLAGGPDEQFF. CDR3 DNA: TGTGCCAGCAGCTGGTCCCTAGCGGGAGGGCCCGATGAGCAGTTCTTC.

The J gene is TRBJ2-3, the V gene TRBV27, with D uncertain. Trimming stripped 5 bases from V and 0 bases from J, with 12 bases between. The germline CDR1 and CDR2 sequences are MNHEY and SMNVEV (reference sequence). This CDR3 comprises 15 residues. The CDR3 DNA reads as TGTGCCAGCAGTGACCTGACACTAAGCACAGATACGCAGTATTTT. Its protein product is CASSDLTLSTDTQYF.

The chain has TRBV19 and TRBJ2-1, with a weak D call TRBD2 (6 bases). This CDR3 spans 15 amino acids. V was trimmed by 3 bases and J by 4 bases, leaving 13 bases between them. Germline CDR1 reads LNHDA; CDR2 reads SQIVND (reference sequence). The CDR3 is CASSMGLALYNEQFF. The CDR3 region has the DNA TGTGCCAGTAGTATGGGTCTAGCGCTATACAATGAGCAGTTCTTC. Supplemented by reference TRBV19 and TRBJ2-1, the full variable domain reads DGGITQSPKYLFRKEGQNVTLSCEQNLNHDAMYWYRQDPGQGLRLIYYSQIVNDFQKGDIAEGYSVSREKKESFPLTVTSAQKNPTAFYLCASSMGLALYNEQFFGPGTRLTVL.

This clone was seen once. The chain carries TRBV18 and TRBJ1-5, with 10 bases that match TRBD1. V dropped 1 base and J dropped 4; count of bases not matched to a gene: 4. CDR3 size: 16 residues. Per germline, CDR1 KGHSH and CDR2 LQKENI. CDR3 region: CASSPQGQGSNQPQHF. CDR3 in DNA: TGTGCCAGCTCACCACAGGGACAGGGGAGTAATCAGCCCCAGCATTTT.

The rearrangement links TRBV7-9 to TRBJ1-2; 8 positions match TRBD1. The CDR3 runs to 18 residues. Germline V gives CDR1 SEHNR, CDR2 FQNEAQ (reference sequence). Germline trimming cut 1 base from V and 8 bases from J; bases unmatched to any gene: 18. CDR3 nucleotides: TGTGCCAGCAGCTTAGAGACCGGACAGGGAGTTCCCCTAAACGGCTACACCTTC. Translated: CASSLETGQGVPLNGYTF.

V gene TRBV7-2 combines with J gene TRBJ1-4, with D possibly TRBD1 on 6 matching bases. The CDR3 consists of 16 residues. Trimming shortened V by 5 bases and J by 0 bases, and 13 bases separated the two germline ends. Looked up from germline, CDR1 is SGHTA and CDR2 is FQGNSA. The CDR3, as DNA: TGTGCCAGCAGCGTTGGGGGGGGCGCAACTAATGAAAAACTGTTTTTT. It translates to CASSVGGGATNEKLFF.

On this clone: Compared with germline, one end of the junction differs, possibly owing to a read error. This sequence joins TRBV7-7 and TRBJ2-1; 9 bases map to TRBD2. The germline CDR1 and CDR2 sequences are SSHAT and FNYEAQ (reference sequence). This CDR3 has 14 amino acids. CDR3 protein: CASSLAGTYNEQFF. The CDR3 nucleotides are TGTGCTAGCAGCCTAGCGGGAACCTACAATGAGCAGTTCTTC.

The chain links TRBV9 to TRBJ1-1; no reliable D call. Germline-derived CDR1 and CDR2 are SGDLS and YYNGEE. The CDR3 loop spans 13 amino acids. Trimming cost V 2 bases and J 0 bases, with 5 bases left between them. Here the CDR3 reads CASSVLVNTEAFF. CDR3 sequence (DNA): TGTGCCAGCAGCGTCCTCGTGAACACTGAAGCTTTCTTT.

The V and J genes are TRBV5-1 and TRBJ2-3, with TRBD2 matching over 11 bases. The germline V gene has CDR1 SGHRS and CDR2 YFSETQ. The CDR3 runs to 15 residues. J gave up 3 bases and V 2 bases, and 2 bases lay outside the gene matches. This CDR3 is CASSFSGRATDTQYF. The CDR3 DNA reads TGCGCCAGCAGCTTTAGCGGGAGGGCGACAGATACGCAGTATTTT.

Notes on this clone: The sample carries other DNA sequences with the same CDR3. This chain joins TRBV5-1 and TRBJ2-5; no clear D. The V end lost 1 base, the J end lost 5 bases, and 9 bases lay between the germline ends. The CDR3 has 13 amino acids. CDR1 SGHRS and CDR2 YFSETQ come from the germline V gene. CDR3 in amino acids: CASSLSPGETQYF. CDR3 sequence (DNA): TGCGCCAGCAGCTTGTCTCCCGGGGAGACCCAGTACTTC.

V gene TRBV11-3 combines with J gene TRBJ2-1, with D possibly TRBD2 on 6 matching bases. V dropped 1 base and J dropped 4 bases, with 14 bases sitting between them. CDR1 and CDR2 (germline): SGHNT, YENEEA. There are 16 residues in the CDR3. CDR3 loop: CASSLGGMGGYNEQFF. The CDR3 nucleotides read TGTGCCAGCAGCTTAGGGGGCATGGGAGGTTACAATGAGCAGTTCTTC.

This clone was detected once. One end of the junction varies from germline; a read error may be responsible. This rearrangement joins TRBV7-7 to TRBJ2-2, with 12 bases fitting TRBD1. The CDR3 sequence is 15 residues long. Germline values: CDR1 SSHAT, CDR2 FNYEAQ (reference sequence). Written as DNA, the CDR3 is TGTGCTAGCAGCAGGGACAGGGGGCAGGACGGGGAGCTGTTTTTT. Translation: CASSRDRGQDGELFF.

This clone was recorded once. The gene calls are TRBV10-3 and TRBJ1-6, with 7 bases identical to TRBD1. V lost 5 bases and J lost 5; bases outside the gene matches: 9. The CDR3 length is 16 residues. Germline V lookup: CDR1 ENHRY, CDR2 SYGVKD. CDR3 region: CAISFSTGPNNSPLHF. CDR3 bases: TGTGCCATCAGTTTTTCGACAGGGCCAAATAATTCACCCCTCCACTTT.

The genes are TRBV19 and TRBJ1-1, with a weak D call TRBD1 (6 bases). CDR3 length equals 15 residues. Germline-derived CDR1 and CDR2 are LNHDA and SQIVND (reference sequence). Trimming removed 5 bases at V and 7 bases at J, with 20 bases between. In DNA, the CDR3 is TGTGCCAGTAGTGAACTTGGGGGCGCGAATTATGAAGCTTTCTTT. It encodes CASSELGGANYEAFF.

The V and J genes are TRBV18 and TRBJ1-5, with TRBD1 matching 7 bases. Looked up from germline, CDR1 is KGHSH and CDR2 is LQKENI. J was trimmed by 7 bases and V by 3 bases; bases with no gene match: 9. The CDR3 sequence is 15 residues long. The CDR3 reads CASSPETGQGQPQHF. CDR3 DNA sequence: TGTGCCAGCTCACCTGAGACAGGGCAGGGGCAGCCCCAGCATTTT.

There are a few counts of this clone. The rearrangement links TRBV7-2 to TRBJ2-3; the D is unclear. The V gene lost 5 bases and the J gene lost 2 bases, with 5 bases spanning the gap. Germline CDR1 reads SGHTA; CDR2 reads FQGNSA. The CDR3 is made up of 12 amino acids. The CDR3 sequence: CASSPFTDTQYF. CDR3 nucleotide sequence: TGTGCCAGCAGCCCCTTCACAGATACGCAGTATTTT.

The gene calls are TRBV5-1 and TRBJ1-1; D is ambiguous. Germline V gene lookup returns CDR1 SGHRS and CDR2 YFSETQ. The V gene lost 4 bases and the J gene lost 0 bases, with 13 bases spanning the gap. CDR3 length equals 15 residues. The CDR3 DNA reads TGCGCCAGCAGCCCTATTACACCCATGAACACTGAAGCTTTCTTT. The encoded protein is CASSPITPMNTEAFF.

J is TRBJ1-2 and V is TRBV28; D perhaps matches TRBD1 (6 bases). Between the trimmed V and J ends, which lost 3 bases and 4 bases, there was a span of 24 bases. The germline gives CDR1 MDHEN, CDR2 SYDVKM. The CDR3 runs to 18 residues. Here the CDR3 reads CASSFRSGGPSFSYGYTF. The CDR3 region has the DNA TGTGCCAGCAGTTTTAGGTCCGGGGGCCCGTCGTTTTCCTATGGCTACACCTTC.

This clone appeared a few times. CDR3 sequence reads: CASSFSSSYNEQFF. The DNA for the CDR3 is TGTGCCAGCAGTTTCTCGAGCTCCTACAATGAGCAGTTCTTC. J is TRBJ2-1 and V is TRBV7-2; no firm D call. CDR1 is SGHTA and CDR2 is FQGNSA in the germline V gene. Trimming cost V 6 bases and J 0 bases, with 9 bases left between them. The CDR3 covers 14 residues.

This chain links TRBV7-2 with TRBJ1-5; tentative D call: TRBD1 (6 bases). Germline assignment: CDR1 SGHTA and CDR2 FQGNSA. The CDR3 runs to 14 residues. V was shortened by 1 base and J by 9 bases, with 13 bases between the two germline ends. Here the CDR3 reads CASSLGGGGGPQHF. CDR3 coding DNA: TGTGCCAGCAGCTTAGGAGGGGGGGGCGGGCCCCAGCATTTT.

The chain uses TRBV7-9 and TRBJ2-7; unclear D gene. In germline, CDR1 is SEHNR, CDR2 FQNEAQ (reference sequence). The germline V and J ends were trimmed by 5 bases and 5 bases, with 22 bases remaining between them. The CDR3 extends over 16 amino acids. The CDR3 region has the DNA TGTGCCAGCAGCCCCAACGGCCAGCTATCGTGGCACGAGCAGTACTTC. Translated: CASSPNGQLSWHEQYF.

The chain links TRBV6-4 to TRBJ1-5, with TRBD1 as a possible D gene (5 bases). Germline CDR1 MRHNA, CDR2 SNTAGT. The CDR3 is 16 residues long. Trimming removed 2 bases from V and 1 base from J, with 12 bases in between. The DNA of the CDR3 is TGTGCCAGCAGTGACCCACGGCCAGGGAGCAATCAGCCCCAGCATTTT. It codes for CASSDPRPGSNQPQHF.

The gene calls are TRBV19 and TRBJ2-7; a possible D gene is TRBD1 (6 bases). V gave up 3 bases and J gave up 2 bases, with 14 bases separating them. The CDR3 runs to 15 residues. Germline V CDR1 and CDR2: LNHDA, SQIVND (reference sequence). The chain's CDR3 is CASSMFSGAPYEQYF. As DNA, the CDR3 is TGTGCCAGTAGTATGTTTTCAGGGGCCCCCTACGAGCAGTACTTC.